This entry lists 32 T cell receptor beta chains sequenced from one sample in a study of post-analysis software for immune sequencing data. Unique molecular identifiers tagged the TCR beta cDNA libraries. MiXCR was run by TCRdb on the PCR reads, yielding one entry per CDR3 protein. Among hundreds of thousands of distinct CDR3 sequences listed, less than 35% were seen once. No antigen has been identified for these receptors. Overall study results and limits: Higher frequency in patients than in controls was seen for roughly five TRBV segments, with TRBV5-6, TRBV5-1 and TRBV20-1 among them.

Sample: blood. The receptors here all came from a girl aged 5-17 years with multiple sclerosis.

This clonotype came up many times. The chain has TRBV29-1 and TRBJ2-1; tentatively, D is TRBD2 (5 bases). The CDR3 covers 12 residues. Germline loops: CDR1 SQVTM, CDR2 ANQGSEA. Trimming removed 5 bases at V and 4 bases at J, with 9 bases between. CDR3 sequence reads: CSVKTTYNEQFF. The CDR3 DNA is TGCAGCGTTAAGACTACGTACAATGAGCAGTTCTTC.

This clonotype was picked up many times. V gene TRBV5-1 combines with J gene TRBJ2-1; weak D call: TRBD1 (6 bases). Per germline, CDR1 SGHRS and CDR2 YFSETQ. The CDR3 runs 16 residues. Trimming left V 1 base short and J 0 bases short, with 11 bases between. The CDR3 DNA sequence: TGCGCCAGCAGCTTGTTGGGGGCGGGCTCCTACAATGAGCAGTTCTTC. This gives the protein CASSLLGAGSYNEQFF.

The V call is TRBV6-6, the J call TRBJ1-5, with D unclear. The ends were cut back, 2 bases at V and 5 bases at J, with 7 bases in the middle. CDR1 and CDR2 (germline): MNHNY, SVGAGI (reference sequence). The CDR3 has 13 residues. The CDR3 region is CASSYLGYQPQHF. The CDR3 coding sequence is TGTGCCAGCAGTTACCTCGGGTATCAGCCCCAGCATTTT.

This chain's CDR3 is CASSPPTGGAGYTF. The CDR3 DNA follows: TGTGCCAGCAGTCCCCCTACAGGGGGCGCCGGCTACACCTTC. The V call is TRBV27, the J call TRBJ1-2, with TRBD1 matching over 9 bases. CDR3 length: 14 residues. The V gene end was trimmed by 5 bases and the J gene end by 8 bases; junction bases not matched to a gene: 9. The germline V gene has CDR1 MNHEY and CDR2 SMNVEV (reference sequence).

Only a few counts were recorded for this clonotype. The chain combines TRBV7-9 with TRBJ1-1; D is perhaps TRBD1 (6 bases). CDR3 size: 14 residues. The V gene lost 5 bases and the J gene lost 4 bases, with 14 bases spanning the gap. The V gene's germline CDR1 is SEHNR and CDR2 FQNEAQ (reference sequence). In DNA form, the CDR3 reads TGTGCCAGCAGCCCCACAGGGATTCCCACTGAAGCTTTCTTT. Translated, it gives CASSPTGIPTEAFF.

This clonotype was observed a few times. The chain carries TRBV28 and TRBJ1-6; D possibly corresponds to TRBD1 (6 bases). V lost 7 bases, J lost 7 bases, and 20 bases lay in between. The CDR3 covers 16 residues. The V gene's germline CDR1 is MDHEN and CDR2 SYDVKM. In nucleotides, the CDR3 is TGTGCCAGCACCACACCAGCCGGGACAATAAATTCACCCCTCCACTTT. Its protein product is CASTTPAGTINSPLHF.

A word on this clonotype: An end of the junction differs from the germline gene, which may be a read error. The chain carries TRBV7-2 and TRBJ2-1, with TRBD2 matching 10 bases. This CDR3 comprises 17 residues. The V gene's germline CDR1 is SGHTA and CDR2 FQGNSA. This CDR3 is CANSLAGGAGGRNEQFF. The DNA for the CDR3 is TGTGCCAACAGCTTAGCGGGCGGAGCGGGGGGGCGTAATGAGCAGTTCTTC.

This clonotype was detected once. At one end the junction does not follow the germline gene, possibly because of a read error. The chain links TRBV15 to TRBJ1-2; TRBD1 agrees at 8 bases. The CDR3 is made up of 15 amino acids. CDR1 LNHNV and CDR2 YYDKDF come from the germline V gene (reference sequence). This CDR3 reads CATGRDSGQGYGYTF. The CDR3 DNA reads TGTGCCACCGGCAGAGATTCTGGACAGGGCTATGGCTACACCTTC.

This clonotype was detected only a few times. A much larger clone lies a single base off, so this may be a read error. V is TRBV5-6 and J is TRBJ2-7, with D perhaps matching TRBD2 (5 bases). This CDR3 has 14 amino acids. Per the germline V gene, CDR1 is SGHDT and CDR2 is YYEEEE. The V gene lost 3 bases and the J gene lost 3 bases, with 13 bases spanning the gap. The CDR3, as DNA: TGTGCCAGCAGCTGCCCGGGATTGGGCTACGAGCAGTACTTC. Its protein is CASSCPGLGYEQYF.

V gene TRBV5-1 combines with J gene TRBJ2-1; D is possibly TRBD1 (5 bases). Deletions cut 0 bases from V and 4 bases from J, with 11 bases between. The CDR3 is 15 residues long. Germline CDR1 reads SGHRS; CDR2 reads YFSETQ. The CDR3 DNA is TGCGCCAGCAGCTTGGTCCAGGGTGGGTACAATGAGCAGTTCTTC. Amino acids: CASSLVQGGYNEQFF. Variable domain in full (rest from reference TRBV5-1 and TRBJ2-1): KAGVTQTPRYLIKTRGQQVTLSCSPISGHRSVSWYQQTPGQGLQFLFEYFSETQRNKGNFPGRFSGRQFSNSRSEMNVSTLELGDSALYLCASSLVQGGYNEQFFGPGTRLTVL.

This rearrangement joins TRBV5-6 to TRBJ2-1; TRBD2 aligns across 13 bases. Germline trimming cut 4 bases from V and 8 bases from J; bases unmatched to any gene: 6. The CDR3 runs to 15 residues. Germline-derived CDR1 and CDR2 are SGHDT and YYEEEE. DNA of the CDR3: TGTGCCAGCAGCGAGGGACTAGCGGGATCCGATGAGCAGTTCTTC. As protein: CASSEGLAGSDEQFF.

The chain couples TRBV9 to TRBJ1-2, with D uncertain. V shed 2 bases and J shed 3 bases, with 5 bases lying between them. The germline CDR1 and CDR2 sequences are SGDLS and YYNGEE. The CDR3 runs to 12 residues. This chain's CDR3 is CASSVDHYGYTF. Written as DNA, the CDR3 is TGTGCCAGCAGCGTGGACCACTATGGCTACACCTTC.

V is TRBV6-5 and J is TRBJ1-2; 7 bases agree with TRBD1. Trimming cost V 5 bases and J 4 bases; bases outside gene matches: 10. The germline V gene has CDR1 MNHEY and CDR2 SVGAGI. The length of the CDR3 is 15 residues. The CDR3 DNA is TGTGCCAGCAGTGCCGACAGGGTGGGACTCTATGGCTACACCTTC. Amino acids: CASSADRVGLYGYTF.

This CDR3 is CASSVEGKRADTQYF. CDR3 sequence (DNA): TGTGCCAGCAGCGTAGAGGGGAAAAGGGCAGATACGCAGTATTTT. The rearrangement uses TRBV9 and TRBJ2-3; possibly TRBD1 for D (5 bases). This CDR3 is 15 amino acids long. Germline loops: CDR1 SGDLS, CDR2 YYNGEE. Trimming took 0 bases from V and 4 from J, leaving 12 bases between them.

This clonotype was found many times. The chain joins TRBV7-2 to TRBJ2-3, with D possibly TRBD2 on 5 matching bases. V was shortened by 4 bases and J by 4 bases, with 12 bases between the two germline ends. Germline lookup yields CDR1 SGHTA and CDR2 FQGNSA. This CDR3 has 14 amino acids. The CDR3 DNA sequence: TGTGCCAGCAGCTCCAGACTACCCTCAGATACGCAGTATTTT. Translation: CASSSRLPSDTQYF.

The J gene is TRBJ2-7, the V gene TRBV3-1, with unresolved D. The ends were cut back, 0 bases at V and 0 bases at J, with 9 bases in the middle. The germline V gene encodes CDR1 LGHDT and CDR2 YNNKEL (reference sequence). CDR3 length: 15 residues. Written as DNA, the CDR3 is TGTGCCAGCAGCCAAGAGCGGCACAGCTCCTACGAGCAGTACTTC. Its translation: CASSQERHSSYEQYF.

On this clonotype itself: At one boundary the junction diverges from the germline segment, which might be a read error. The V gene is TRBV4-3, the J gene TRBJ2-3; D is uncertain. CDR1 and CDR2 (germline): LGHNA, YSLEER. CDR3 length equals 14 residues. The CDR3 DNA reads TGCGCCAGCAGCCAAGAAGTGGATCCAGATGCGCAGTATTTT. It codes for CASSQEVDPDAQYF.

Notes on this clonotype: A read error may produce the germline difference seen at one junction end. This sequence joins TRBV7-6 and TRBJ2-1; D may be TRBD2 (5 bases). This CDR3 is 14 amino acids long. The germline CDR1 and CDR2 sequences are SGHVS and FNYEAQ. This CDR3 is CACSSGPGYNEQFF. CDR3 coding DNA: TGTGCCTGCAGCTCCGGTCCGGGGTACAATGAGCAGTTCTTC.

CDR3 sequence: CAITPRTGVFEQYF. The CDR3 nucleotides are TGTGCCATCACACCAAGGACAGGGGTTTTCGAGCAGTACTTC. The V call is TRBV6-2 or TRBV6-3, the J call TRBJ2-7; the match to TRBD1 covers 9 bases. Germline V CDR1 and CDR2: MNHEY, SVGEGT. V lost 10 bases, J lost 6 bases, and 13 bases stayed unmatched. CDR3 size: 14 residues.

This clonotype was counted a few times. The V gene is TRBV7-8, the J gene TRBJ2-5; possibly TRBD2 for D (6 bases). The last part of the DNA fits TRBJ2-7 better; the J call may be wrong. This CDR3 is 15 amino acids long. Per germline, CDR1 SGHVS and CDR2 FQNEAQ. CDR3 nucleotides: TGTGCCAGCAGCCCCCGGCTAGCGAAAGACTACGAGCAGTACTTC. It is translated as CASSPRLAKDYEQYF.

This clonotype showed up just a few times. The V call is TRBV6-5, the J call TRBJ1-2; D not resolved. Germline V lookup: CDR1 MNHEY, CDR2 SVGAGI. V gave up 6 bases and J gave up 5 bases, with 19 bases separating them. This CDR3 region has 15 residues. CDR3 residues: CASRARGSLRYGYTF. The CDR3 nucleotides read TGTGCCAGCAGAGCGCGAGGGTCTCTGCGGTATGGCTACACCTTC.

The chain employs TRBV5-1 and TRBJ2-5; D remains unclear. CDR3 length equals 17 residues. The germline V gene has CDR1 SGHRS and CDR2 YFSETQ. Trimming stripped 0 bases from V and 2 bases from J, with 17 bases between. CDR3 sequence (DNA): TGCGCCAGCAGCTTGGGACTCGTTCAAACGTTACAAGAGACCCAGTACTTC. This sequence encodes CASSLGLVQTLQETQYF.

For this clonotype: The junction departs from germline at one end; a sequencing error may be responsible. The chain links TRBV27 to TRBJ1-5, with TRBD1 identical over 9 bases. CDR3 length equals 15 residues. Looked up from germline, CDR1 is MNHEY and CDR2 is SMNVEV (reference sequence). The CDR3 coding sequence is TGTACCAGCAGTGGGGGACAGGGTAGCAATCAGCCCCAGCATTTT. Translating it yields CTSSGGQGSNQPQHF.

This clonotype was observed a handful of times. V gene TRBV10-2 combines with J gene TRBJ2-3; a weak D match, TRBD2 (5 bases). Trimming removed 0 bases from V and 2 bases from J, with 6 bases in between. The CDR3 sequence is 14 residues long. CDR1 is WSHSY and CDR2 is SAAADI in the germline V gene. CDR3 sequence reads: CASSESLATDTQYF. CDR3 DNA: TGCGCCAGCAGTGAGTCGCTAGCCACAGATACGCAGTATTTT.

The J gene is TRBJ2-3, the V gene TRBV29-1; D might be TRBD2 (6 bases). Germline CDR1 SQVTM, CDR2 ANQGSEA. This CDR3 contains 14 residues. Trimming stripped 3 bases from V and 5 bases from J, with 15 bases between. CDR3 sequence: CSVDGTGRGDTQYF. CDR3 DNA: TGCAGCGTTGACGGGACTGGGCGGGGAGATACGCAGTATTTT.

The gene calls are TRBV27 and TRBJ2-2; D unclear. Germline V lookup: CDR1 MNHEY, CDR2 SMNVEV (reference sequence). This CDR3 spans 14 amino acids. Trimming removed 0 bases from V and 6 bases from J, with 8 bases in between. CDR3 in DNA: TGTGCCAGCAGTTTATCGCTGGTGCCCGGGGAGCTGTTTTTT. Translating gives CASSLSLVPGELFF.

This clonotype was observed a handful of times. This sequence joins TRBV7-2 and TRBJ2-7; no clear D. There are 11 residues in the CDR3. In germline, CDR1 is SGHTA, CDR2 FQGNSA. With 8 bases removed from V and 3 bases from J, the gap between germline ends came to 8 bases. CDR3 in DNA: TGTGCCAGCCCCCGGTGCTACGAGCAGTACTTC. Translation gives CASPRCYEQYF.

This chain joins TRBV25-1 and TRBJ2-3; no definite D call. CDR3 length equals 16 residues. V was trimmed by 4 bases and J by 5 bases, leaving 19 bases between them. In germline, CDR1 is MGHDK, CDR2 SYGVNS. CDR3 in amino acids: CASSATSVPFKDTQYF. The CDR3 nucleotides are TGTGCCAGCAGTGCAACATCGGTCCCTTTCAAAGATACGCAGTATTTT. Filled out from reference TRBV25-1 and TRBJ2-3, the complete variable domain reads EADIYQTPRYLVIGTGKKITLECSQTMGHDKMYWYQQDPGMELHLIHYSYGVNSTEKGDLSSESTVSRIRTEHFPLTLESARPSHTSQYLCASSATSVPFKDTQYFGPGTRLTVL.

This clonotype was counted only a few times. This chain links TRBV29-1 with TRBJ1-4; D is perhaps TRBD1 (6 bases). This CDR3 has 13 amino acids. Germline values: CDR1 SQVTM, CDR2 ANQGSEA. Trimming shortened V by 2 bases and J by 8 bases, and 12 bases separated the two germline ends. The CDR3 spells CSVEIGGWEKLFF. DNA for the CDR3: TGCAGCGTTGAAATAGGGGGGTGGGAAAAACTGTTTTTT.

This clonotype showed up just a few times. The rearrangement links TRBV6-1 to TRBJ2-1, with TRBD1 matching 11 bases. The CDR3 runs 14 residues. V gave up 7 bases and J gave up 8 bases; unmatched junction bases: 7. The germline gives CDR1 MNHNS, CDR2 SASEGT. CDR3 coding DNA: TGTGCCAGCAATTTGGACAGGGGGCGCGATGAGCAGTTCTTC. Residues: CASNLDRGRDEQFF.

Details on this clonotype: Mismatch with germline at one junction end may stem from a read error. The CDR3 protein is CASTYGGGTEAFF. The CDR3 coding sequence is TGTGCCAGCACTTACGGGGGAGGCACTGAAGCTTTCTTT. The J gene is TRBJ1-1, the V gene TRBV6-2 or TRBV6-3; TRBD1 might be the D (5 bases). This CDR3 is 13 amino acids long. Per germline, CDR1 MNHEY and CDR2 SVGEGT.

The chain links TRBV2 to TRBJ1-2; TRBD1 matches at 8 bases. The V segment lost 6 bases and the J segment 4 bases; nucleotides outside the gene matches: 7. This CDR3 has 14 amino acids. The germline V gene encodes CDR1 SNHLY and CDR2 FYNNEI. The CDR3 nucleotides are TGTGCCAGCAGCCCAACGGACAGGGTCTATGGCTACACCTTC. Translation: CASSPTDRVYGYTF.